A single sample gave rise to the 4 T cell receptor beta chains below, sequenced in a study of blood T cells in healthy people across ages. PCR was performed a second time for about 7 to 11 cycles using a sample-barcoded 5' primer and a J-beta primer mix. Each CDR3 protein is one row after TCRdb ran MiXCR on the 5' RACE reads. The table lists fewer than 900,000 distinct CDR3 sequences, about 40% of them singletons. Sequences were obtained from blood. The source is an older woman in good health.

The chain employs TRBV5-1 and TRBJ1-1, with TRBD1 identical over 7 bases. Trimming cost V 4 bases and J 4 bases; bases outside gene matches: 7. The CDR3 is 14 amino acids. Germline CDR1 and CDR2: SGHRS and YFSETQ. CDR3 loop: CASSVQGRATEAFF. The CDR3 DNA follows: TGCGCCAGCAGCGTACAGGGGAGGGCCACTGAAGCTTTCTTT. Variable domain in full (rest from reference TRBV5-1 and TRBJ1-1): KAGVTQTPRYLIKTRGQQVTLSCSPISGHRSVSWYQQTPGQGLQFLFEYFSETQRNKGNFPGRFSGRQFSNSRSEMNVSTLELGDSALYLCASSVQGRATEAFFGQGTRLTVV.

This clonotype was counted between two and nine times. The chain combines TRBV7-9 with TRBJ2-1; D possibly corresponds to TRBD2 (6 bases). This CDR3 spans 15 amino acids. Trimming pared 7 bases from V and 5 bases from J, leaving 18 bases between. Germline CDR1 SEHNR, CDR2 FQNEAQ (reference sequence). The CDR3 coding sequence is TGTGCCAGCACCACCCCTGACGGAGGGCACAATGAGCAGTTCTTC. Its protein is CASTTPDGGHNEQFF.

This clonotype was picked up many times. This rearrangement joins TRBV3-1 to TRBJ2-2, with 9 nucleotides matching TRBD2. V dropped 4 bases and J dropped 6; count of bases not matched to a gene: 9. CDR1 and CDR2 from the germline V gene are LGHDT and YNNKEL (reference sequence). This CDR3 contains 16 residues. CDR3 loop: CASSLLAGVDAGELFF. The CDR3 DNA sequence: TGTGCCAGCAGCCTCTTAGCGGGAGTGGACGCCGGGGAGCTGTTTTTT.

The chain has TRBV4-1 and TRBJ2-1; weak D call: TRBD1 (6 bases). The CDR3 covers 15 residues. With 0 bases removed from V and 6 bases from J, the gap between germline ends came to 12 bases. Germline lookup yields CDR1 MGHRA and CDR2 YSYEKL. The CDR3 sequence: CASSQDPGQPNEQFF. The CDR3 nucleotides read TGCGCCAGCAGCCAAGATCCGGGACAACCCAATGAGCAGTTCTTC.